The 3 T cell receptor beta chains reported below all come from one sample, sequenced in a study of T cell repertoires in cytomegalovirus infection. TCRdb fed the reads into MiXCR, producing one record per CDR3 protein. The sample yields 110,000 or so distinct CDR3 sequences, around 30% seen once. No antigen is known for these receptors. The starting material was CD8+ T cells from cultured PBMCs, obtained from culture after CMV antigen stimulation. Receptors originate from a human donor in good health (CMV status not recorded). Some clones in this sample may be carry-over from other donors' samples.

This clonotype was counted only a few times. The chain links TRBV7-6 to TRBJ2-7, with TRBD1 identical over 9 bases. CDR1 is SGHVS and CDR2 is FNYEAQ in the germline V gene. There are 18 residues in the CDR3. Trimming at V came to 2 bases and at J to 2 bases, leaving 13 bases not matched to a gene. The CDR3 region has the DNA TGTGCCAGCAGCTTACACATGCAAGGACAGGGGATGCCCTACGAGCAGTACTTC. Its translation: CASSLHMQGQGMPYEQYF.

This clonotype was recorded many times. The chain is built from TRBV12-3 or TRBV12-4 and TRBJ1-4; TRBD1 agrees at 7 bases. The CDR3 covers 13 residues. The V segment lost 6 bases and the J segment 8 bases; nucleotides outside the gene matches: 6. CDR3 bases: TGTGCCAGCAGCAGACAGGGAGGCGAAAAACTGTTTTTT. It yields the protein CASSRQGGEKLFF.

This clonotype showed up many times. The rearrangement uses TRBV5-5 and TRBJ2-2; TRBD2 matches at 13 bases. V lost 4 bases to trimming and J lost 5 bases; unmatched junction nucleotides: 5. Germline CDR1 and CDR2: SGHKS and YYEKEE (reference sequence). This CDR3 has 16 amino acids. In nucleotides, the CDR3 is TGTGCCAGCAGCCGAGGGACTAGCGGGATGACCGGGGAGCTGTTTTTT. Translated: CASSRGTSGMTGELFF.